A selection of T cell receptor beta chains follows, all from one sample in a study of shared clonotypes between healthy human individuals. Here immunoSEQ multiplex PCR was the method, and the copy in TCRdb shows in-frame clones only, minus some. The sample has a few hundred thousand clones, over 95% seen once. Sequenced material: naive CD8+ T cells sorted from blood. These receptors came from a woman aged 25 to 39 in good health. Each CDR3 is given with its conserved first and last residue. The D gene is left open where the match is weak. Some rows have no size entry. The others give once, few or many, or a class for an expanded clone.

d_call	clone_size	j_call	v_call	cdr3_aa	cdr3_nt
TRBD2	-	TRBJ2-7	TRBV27	CASSVASGGDYEQYF	TGTGCCAGCAGTGTCGCTAGCGGGGGGGACTACGAGCAGTACTTC
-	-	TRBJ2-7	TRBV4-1	CASSQDWSEQYF	TGCGCCAGCAGCCAAGATTGGAGCGAGCAGTACTTC
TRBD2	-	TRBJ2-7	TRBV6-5	CASSSRLAGLHYEQYF	TGTGCCAGCAGTTCTCGACTAGCGGGCTTGCATTACGAGCAGTACTTC
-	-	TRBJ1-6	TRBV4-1	CASSQVAGHSITGNSPLHF	TGCGCCAGCAGCCAAGTCGCTGGACATAGCATAACCGGGAATTCACCCCTCCACTTT
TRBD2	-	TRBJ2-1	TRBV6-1	CASSAGTSGTYNEQFF	TGTGCCAGCAGTGCCGGGACTAGCGGGACCTACAATGAGCAGTTCTTC
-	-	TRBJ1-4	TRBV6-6	CASRRQANEKLFF	TGTGCCAGCAGGAGACAGGCTAATGAAAAACTGTTTTTT
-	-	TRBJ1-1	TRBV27	CASSLSWGAEAFF	TGTGCCAGCAGTTTGAGCTGGGGGGCTGAAGCTTTCTTT
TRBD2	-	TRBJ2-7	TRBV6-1	CASRGWGGSGYEQYF	TGTGCCAGCAGGGGCTGGGGCGGGAGCGGGTACGAGCAGTACTTC
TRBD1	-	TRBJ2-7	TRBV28	CASSSRDRGFYEQYF	TGTGCCAGCAGTTCCCGGGACAGGGGGTTCTACGAGCAGTACTTC
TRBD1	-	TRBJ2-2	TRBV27	CASSWGQGAAGELFF	TGTGCCAGCAGTTGGGGACAGGGGGCGGCCGGGGAGCTGTTTTTT
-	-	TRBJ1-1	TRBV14	CASSRMGPSEAFF	TGTGCCAGCAGCCGCATGGGTCCAAGCGAAGCTTTCTTT
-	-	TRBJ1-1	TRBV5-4	CASSPPGVGTEAFF	TGTGCCAGCAGCCCCCCAGGGGTAGGCACTGAAGCTTTCTTT
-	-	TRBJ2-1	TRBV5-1	CASSLDRSSYNEQFF	TGCGCCAGCAGCTTGGATAGGAGCTCCTACAATGAGCAGTTCTTC
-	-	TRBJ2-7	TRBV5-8	CASSLSPVGYEQYF	TGTGCCAGCAGCTTGTCACCCGTGGGGTACGAGCAGTACTTC
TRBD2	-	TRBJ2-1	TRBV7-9	CASSFGTSGRAGEQFF	TGTGCCAGCAGCTTCGGGACTAGCGGGAGGGCAGGTGAGCAGTTCTTC
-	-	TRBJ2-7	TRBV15	CATSRVIDGPSYEQYF	TGTGCCACCAGCAGAGTAATCGACGGTCCCTCCTACGAGCAGTACTTC
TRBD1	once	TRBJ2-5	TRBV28	CASSLGKGAGPSSVETQYF	TGTGCCAGCAGTTTAGGGAAGGGGGCCGGTCCTAGCTCCGTAGAGACCCAGTACTTC
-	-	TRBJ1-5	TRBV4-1	CASSQVWGGPQHF	TGCGCCAGCAGCCAAGTCTGGGGCGGGCCCCAGCATTTT
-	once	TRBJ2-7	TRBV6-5	CASSSGGFYEQYF	TGTGCCAGCAGTTCCGGGGGCTTCTACGAGCAGTACTTC
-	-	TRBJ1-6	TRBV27	CASSLLPGVNSPLHF	TGTGCCAGCAGTTTATTGCCAGGGGTCAATTCACCCCTCCACTTT
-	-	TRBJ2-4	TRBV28	CASSWDGKNIQYF	TGTGCCAGCAGTTGGGACGGGAAAAACATTCAGTACTTC
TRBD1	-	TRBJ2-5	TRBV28	CASSPTGGQETQYF	TGTGCCAGCAGTCCCACAGGGGGGCAAGAGACCCAGTACTTC
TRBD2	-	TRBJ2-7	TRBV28	CASEPRGGSYEQYF	TGTGCCAGCGAGCCCCGGGGGGGGTCCTACGAGCAGTACTTC
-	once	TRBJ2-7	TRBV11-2	CASSLGSYEQYF	TGTGCCAGCAGCTTAGGCAGCTACGAGCAGTACTTC
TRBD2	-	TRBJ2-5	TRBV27	CASSLILAGGPQTQYF	TGTGCCAGCAGTTTGATCCTAGCGGGAGGGCCACAGACCCAGTACTTC
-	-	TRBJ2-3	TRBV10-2	CASSDGGLGAQYF	TGCGCCAGCAGTGACGGGGGTTTGGGTGCGCAGTATTTT
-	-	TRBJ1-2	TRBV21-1	CASSNDRTGLANYGYTF	TGTGCCAGCAGCAATGACCGAACCGGCTTGGCTAACTATGGCTACACCTTC
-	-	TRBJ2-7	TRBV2	CALYRANEQYF	TGTGCCCTCTACCGCGCCAACGAGCAGTACTTC
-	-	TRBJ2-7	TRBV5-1	CASRPSRNNYEQYF	TGCGCCAGCAGACCCTCCCGCAACAACTACGAGCAGTACTTC
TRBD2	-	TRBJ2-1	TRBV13	CASSLTGGPKMHEQFF	TGTGCCAGCAGCTTAACGGGAGGGCCTAAGATGCATGAGCAGTTCTTC
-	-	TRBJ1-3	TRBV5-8	CASSLRGYTIYF	TGTGCCAGCAGCTTGCGGGGTTACACCATATATTTT
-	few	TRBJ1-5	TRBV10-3	CAISDQSSNQPQHF	TGTGCCATCAGTGACCAGTCGAGCAATCAGCCCCAGCATTTT
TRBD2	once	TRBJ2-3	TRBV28	CASSFDRSGVTDTQYF	TGTGCCAGCAGTTTCGATCGGAGCGGGGTCACAGATACGCAGTATTTT
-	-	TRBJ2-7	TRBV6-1	CASSEARFTAIYEQYF	TGTGCCAGCAGTGAAGCGCGTTTTACAGCGATTTACGAGCAGTACTTC
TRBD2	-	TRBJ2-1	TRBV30	CAWRAGELFF	TGTGCCTGGAGGGCGGGAGAGTTGTTCTTC
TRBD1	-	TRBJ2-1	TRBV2	CAVPGQGQFF	TGTGCCGTACCGGGACAGGGGCAGTTCTTC
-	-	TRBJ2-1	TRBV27	CASSSGNYNEQFF	TGTGCCAGCTCATCTGGCAATTACAATGAGCAGTTCTTC
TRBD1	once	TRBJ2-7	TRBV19	CASSTDRVTSYEQYF	TGTGCCAGTAGTACTGACAGGGTGACCTCCTACGAGCAGTACTTC
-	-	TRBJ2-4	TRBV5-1	CASSSLAKNIQYF	TGCGCCAGCAGCTCATTAGCCAAAAACATTCAGTACTTC
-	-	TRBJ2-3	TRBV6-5	CASSYSTADTQYF	TGTGCCAGCAGTTACTCGACGGCAGATACGCAGTATTTT
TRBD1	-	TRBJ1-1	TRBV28	CASDFGTGTTEAFF	TGTGCCAGCGATTTCGGGACAGGGACTACTGAAGCTTTCTTT
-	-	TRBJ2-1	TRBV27	CASSFTRFHEQFF	TGTGCCAGCAGTTTTACTAGGTTCCATGAGCAGTTCTTC
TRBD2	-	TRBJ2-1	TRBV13	CASSLLAGDYNEQFF	TGTGCCAGCAGCTTACTAGCGGGAGACTACAATGAGCAGTTCTTC
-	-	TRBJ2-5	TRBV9	CASSVEGGAAQETQYF	TGTGCCAGCAGCGTAGAGGGCGGGGCAGCACAAGAGACCCAGTACTTC
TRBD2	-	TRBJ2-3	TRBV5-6	CASSNLGWEGKDTQYF	TGTGCCAGCAGCAATTTGGGGTGGGAGGGCAAAGATACGCAGTATTTT
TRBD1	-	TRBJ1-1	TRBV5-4	CAGGQGAEAFF	TGTGCCGGCGGACAGGGGGCTGAAGCTTTCTTT
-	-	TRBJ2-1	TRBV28	CASTSGGPEQFF	TGTGCCAGCACCTCCGGTGGTCCCGAGCAGTTCTTC
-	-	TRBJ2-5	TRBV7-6	CASSGRSPAQYF	TGTGCCAGCAGTGGAAGGTCTCCGGCCCAGTACTTC
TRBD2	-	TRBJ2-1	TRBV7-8	CASSKGLAGDYNEQFF	TGTGCCAGCAGCAAGGGACTAGCGGGAGACTACAATGAGCAGTTCTTC
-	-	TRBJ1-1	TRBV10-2	CASSVSGGLTEAFF	TGCGCCAGCAGTGTTTCCGGGGGCCTCACTGAAGCTTTCTTT
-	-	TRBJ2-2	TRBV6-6	CASSLLGELFF	TGTGCCAGCAGCCTGCTCGGGGAGCTGTTTTTT
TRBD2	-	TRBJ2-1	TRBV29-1	CSVEGVQRGPYNEQFF	TGCAGCGTTGAAGGGGTTCAGCGGGGCCCCTACAATGAGCAGTTCTTC
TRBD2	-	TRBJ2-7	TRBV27	CASSITPGTSGRAGYEQYF	TGTGCCAGCAGTATTACCCCCGGGACTAGCGGGAGGGCCGGATACGAGCAGTACTTC
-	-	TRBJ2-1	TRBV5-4	CASSSAAGEQFF	TGTGCCAGCAGCTCTGCCGCTGGTGAGCAGTTCTTC